Each of the 30 T cell receptor beta chains below was sequenced from the same sample in a study of T cell responses to AZD1222 COVID-19 vaccine. Profiled with immunoSEQ multiplex PCR; TCRdb holds only in-frame clones, not every one. The sample lists around 140,000 clones, 70% to 90% occurring once. Specimen: peripheral blood, collected on day 0 of AZD1222 vaccination. The source is an adult in good health.

The chain couples TRBV18 to TRBJ1-3; D might be TRBD1 (5 bases). CDR3 length equals 14 residues. V was shortened by 8 bases and J by 0 bases, with 11 bases between the two germline ends. Per germline, CDR1 KGHSH and CDR2 LQKENI. The CDR3 DNA reads as TGTGCCAGCACTTCAGGGAACTCTGGAAACACCATATATTTT. This translates into CASTSGNSGNTIYF. The whole variable domain, remainder taken from reference TRBV18 and TRBJ1-3, is NAGVMQNPRHLVRRRGQEARLRCSPMKGHSHVYWYRQLPEEGLKFMVYLQKENIIDESGMPKERFSAEFPKEGPSILRIQQVVRGDSAAYFCASTSGNSGNTIYFGEGSWLTVV.

The chain employs TRBV10-3 and TRBJ1-5; maybe TRBD1 (5 bases). Germline V gene lookup returns CDR1 ENHRY and CDR2 SYGVKD. The CDR3 loop spans 16 amino acids. V was cut by 2 bases and J by 0 bases, with 11 bases left in between. CDR3 region: CAISETGTYSNQPQHF. In DNA, the CDR3 is TGTGCCATCAGTGAGACCGGGACGTATAGCAATCAGCCCCAGCATTTT.

The V and J genes are TRBV4-3 and TRBJ1-5, with 11 bases aligning to TRBD1. Germline V gene sequence: CDR1 LGHNA, CDR2 YSLEER. Losses at the gene ends were 0 bases for V and 7 bases for J; bases not matched to a gene: 14. CDR3 length: 19 amino acids. The CDR3: CASSQDTLPRTGGEQPQHF. CDR3 DNA sequence: TGCGCCAGCAGCCAAGATACACTACCACGGACAGGGGGCGAACAGCCCCAGCATTTT.

This sequence joins TRBV7-2 and TRBJ1-5; 8 bases fit TRBD1. Germline CDR1 and CDR2: SGHTA and FQGNSA. V was clipped by 2 bases and J by 2 bases; unmatched bases: 2. This CDR3 has 15 residues. CDR3 region: CASSLQGARNQPQHF. CDR3 in DNA: TGTGCCAGCAGCTTACAGGGGGCGCGCAATCAGCCCCAGCATTTT.

This clone was recorded once. The CDR3 here is CSVETTSGRGGEQFF. The DNA for the CDR3 is TGCAGCGTTGAAACCACTAGCGGGAGGGGGGGTGAGCAGTTCTTC. The chain carries TRBV29-1 and TRBJ2-1, with TRBD2 matching over 13 bases. The CDR3 spans 15 residues. The trim removed 2 bases at V and 9 bases at J, leaving 7 bases unmatched. Looked up from germline, CDR1 is SQVTM and CDR2 is ANQGSEA.

The chain uses TRBV2 and TRBJ2-3; D ambiguous. The CDR3 runs 14 residues. CDR1 is SNHLY, CDR2 FYNNEI, per germline. V lost 7 bases, J lost 2 bases, and 13 bases lay in between. The CDR3 nucleotides read TGTGCCAGCACCGAAGCACTCACCACAGATACGCAGTATTTT. Translating it yields CASTEALTTDTQYF.

The V call is TRBV6-4, the J call TRBJ1-6; D is unclear. The CDR3 is 14 residues long. The germline V gene has CDR1 MRHNA and CDR2 SNTAGT. Trimming removed 8 bases at V and 4 bases at J, with 12 bases between. CDR3: CASAVGDYNSPLHF. CDR3 in DNA: TGTGCCAGCGCCGTTGGGGATTATAATTCACCCCTCCACTTT.

This chain uses TRBV4-2 with TRBJ1-4; no definite D call. CDR3 size: 14 residues. Deletions cut 1 base from V and 4 bases from J, with 7 bases between. CDR1 LGHNA and CDR2 YNFKEQ come from the germline V gene. In nucleotides, the CDR3 is TGTGCCAGCAGCCAAGCTCTCCATAATGAAAAACTGTTTTTT. Its protein product is CASSQALHNEKLFF.

V usage is TRBV7-2 and J usage is TRBJ2-1, with D unclear. The germline V and J ends were trimmed by 5 bases and 0 bases, with 11 bases remaining between them. The CDR3 runs 15 residues. Germline CDR1 reads SGHTA; CDR2 reads FQGNSA. CDR3 coding DNA: TGTGCCAGCAGCCGTCAAAAGGGCTCCTACAATGAGCAGTTCTTC. Residues: CASSRQKGSYNEQFF.

CDR3 sequence (DNA): TGTGCCAGCAGCTTGGCCCCAGGAGTGAACACTGAAGCTTTCTTT. Encoded protein: CASSLAPGVNTEAFF. The gene calls are TRBV7-9 and TRBJ1-1; D is unresolved. Per the germline V gene, CDR1 is SEHNR and CDR2 is FQNEAQ (reference sequence). The V end was cut by 3 bases, the J end by 0 bases, with 11 bases between. CDR3 length: 15 amino acids.

There are a few counts of this clone. The chain has TRBV7-7 and TRBJ2-3; D is perhaps TRBD1 (6 bases). V was trimmed by 0 bases and J by 2 bases, leaving 9 bases between them. Germline CDR1 and CDR2: SSHAT and FNYEAQ (reference sequence). CDR3 size: 15 residues. The CDR3 sequence: CASSLAWGPTDTQYF. CDR3 coding DNA: TGTGCCAGCAGCTTAGCGTGGGGGCCCACAGATACGCAGTATTTT.

There are a few counts of this clone. The identical CDR3 is also encoded by other nucleotide sequences in the sample. The V call is TRBV5-1, the J call TRBJ2-2; D not certain. Between the trimmed V and J ends, which lost 0 bases and 3 bases, there was a span of 12 bases. CDR1 is SGHRS and CDR2 is YFSETQ in the germline V gene. This CDR3 contains 16 residues. CDR3 sequence (DNA): TGCGCCAGCAGCTTGGCCGGTCAAGGGTACACCGGGGAGCTGTTTTTT. Its translation is CASSLAGQGYTGELFF.

V gene TRBV28 combines with J gene TRBJ1-2; D is unclear. The CDR3 length is 15 residues. Germline CDR1 reads MDHEN; CDR2 reads SYDVKM. Trimming left V 3 bases short and J 2 bases short, with 13 bases between. CDR3 in amino acids: CASSFLFGGNYGYTF. The CDR3 DNA sequence: TGTGCCAGCAGTTTCCTCTTTGGCGGAAACTATGGCTACACCTTC.

The V gene is TRBV6-2 or TRBV6-3, the J gene TRBJ2-2, with TRBD2 as a possible D gene (5 bases). The CDR3 contains 16 residues. With 2 bases removed from V and 0 bases from J, the gap between germline ends came to 10 bases. Germline loops: CDR1 MNHEY, CDR2 SVGEGT. CDR3 in DNA: TGTGCCAGCAGTTACCTTGGAGGCTCGAACACCGGGGAGCTGTTTTTT. Translated: CASSYLGGSNTGELFF.

A few counts support this clone. The J gene is TRBJ2-3, the V gene TRBV3-1 (or the pseudogene TRBV3-2), with 8 bases that match TRBD2. The J segment lost 1 base and the V segment lost 0 bases, leaving 12 bases of the junction unmatched. Germline CDR1 LGHDT, CDR2 YNNKEL (reference sequence). The CDR3 loop spans 19 amino acids. Written as DNA, the CDR3 is TGTGCCAGCAGCCAAGACGTTTTAGTTGAACTAGCGGGCACAGATACGCAGTATTTT. Residues: CASSQDVLVELAGTDTQYF.

The CDR3 DNA reads TGTGCCAGCAGCCTCGCGGGGGGCGGGAGGCTTAATGAGCAGTTCTTC. Amino acid sequence: CASSLAGGGRLNEQFF. This rearrangement joins TRBV28 to TRBJ2-1, with 8 bases lining up with TRBD2. This CDR3 is built from 16 residues. The trim removed 6 bases at V and 7 bases at J, leaving 14 bases unmatched. The germline CDR1 and CDR2 sequences are MDHEN and SYDVKM.

This chain links TRBV5-1 with TRBJ1-1; D unclear. The length of the CDR3 is 14 residues. The germline V gene encodes CDR1 SGHRS and CDR2 YFSETQ. V was clipped by 0 bases and J by 4 bases, with 10 bases between them. The CDR3 region has the DNA TGCGCCAGCAGCTTGGACCGGACCACCACTGAAGCTTTCTTT. It encodes CASSLDRTTTEAFF.

The J gene is TRBJ2-2, the V gene TRBV4-1; TRBD1 or TRBD2 may be the D gene (6 bases each). The CDR3 extends over 16 amino acids. V was clipped by 2 bases and J by 8 bases, with 18 bases between them. Germline lookup yields CDR1 MGHRA and CDR2 YSYEKL. The CDR3 bases are TGCGCCAGCAGCCAACCGTTCCGGGGGCGCTTAGGGGAGCTGTTTTTT. Translated: CASSQPFRGRLGELFF.

This clone occurred once. This chain uses TRBV30 with TRBJ1-3; D gene unclear. Trimming took 2 bases from V and 11 from J, leaving 16 bases between them. The CDR3 spans 13 residues. Germline CDR1 reads GTSNPN; CDR2 reads SVGIG (reference sequence). CDR3 region: CAWSTRSTRSIYF. The CDR3 nucleotides are TGTGCCTGGAGTACGAGGTCAACAAGGTCCATATATTTT.

The chain combines TRBV5-1 with TRBJ2-3, with 11 bases matching TRBD2. V shed 4 bases, J shed 3 bases, and the junction held 7 bases outside the gene matches. Germline V gene sequence: CDR1 SGHRS, CDR2 YFSETQ. This CDR3 has 16 amino acids. CDR3 sequence reads: CASSDPTSGATDTQYF. Here the CDR3 DNA reads TGCGCCAGCAGCGATCCGACTAGCGGGGCAACAGATACGCAGTATTTT. Complete variable domain (other parts from reference TRBV5-1 and TRBJ2-3): KAGVTQTPRYLIKTRGQQVTLSCSPISGHRSVSWYQQTPGQGLQFLFEYFSETQRNKGNFPGRFSGRQFSNSRSEMNVSTLELGDSALYLCASSDPTSGATDTQYFGPGTRLTVL.

This clone was recorded only once. The CDR3 DNA sequence: TGTGCCATCAGTGACCCAGGGACAGGCCAGGGGTACGAGCAGTACTTC. Residues: CAISDPGTGQGYEQYF. The rearrangement uses TRBV10-3 and TRBJ2-7, with 8 bases lining up with TRBD1. Trimming cost V 3 bases and J 4 bases; bases outside gene matches: 11. CDR1 and CDR2 from the germline V gene are ENHRY and SYGVKD. The CDR3 spans 16 residues.

The sample holds one count of this clone. The chain couples TRBV15 to TRBJ1-5, with TRBD1 identical over 10 bases. The CDR3 contains 17 residues. Germline V gene data show CDR1 as LNHNV and CDR2 as YYDKDF (reference sequence). Trimming cost V 4 bases and J 6 bases; bases outside gene matches: 12. The CDR3 sequence: CATSTDRQGAYVQPQHF. As DNA, the CDR3 is TGTGCCACCAGCACTGACCGACAGGGGGCTTATGTTCAGCCCCAGCATTTT.

CDR3 coding DNA: TGTGCCAGCAGCATAGGACAGGGAAGGGGCGAAAAACTGTTTTTT. This sequence encodes CASSIGQGRGEKLFF. This chain links TRBV5-6 with TRBJ1-4, with 8 bases lining up with TRBD1. The CDR3 loop spans 15 amino acids. After removal of 4 bases from V and 8 bases from J, the junction contained 10 bases not matched to a gene. CDR1 and CDR2 from the germline V gene are SGHDT and YYEEEE.

Written as DNA, the CDR3 is TGTGCCAGCAGCCCGGGGGAACCCAGCACAGATACGCAGTATTTT. Its protein is CASSPGEPSTDTQYF. This chain links TRBV7-3 with TRBJ2-3; tentatively, D is TRBD2 (6 bases). In germline, CDR1 is SGHTA, CDR2 FQGTGA. The CDR3 has 15 amino acids. V was pared by 5 bases and J by 0 bases, with 12 bases between.

CDR3 in amino acids: CASSKDRGAVLSYGYTF. The CDR3 bases are TGTGCCAGTAGTAAGGACAGGGGGGCTGTTCTTTCCTATGGCTACACCTTC. This sequence joins TRBV19 and TRBJ1-2; TRBD1 agrees at 10 bases. Germline CDR1 and CDR2: LNHDA and SQIVND (reference sequence). This CDR3 has 17 residues. Losses at the gene ends were 4 bases for V and 4 bases for J; bases not matched to a gene: 12.

The V call is TRBV6-5, the J call TRBJ2-5, with 12 positions matching TRBD2. V shed 2 bases and J 5 bases; nucleotides not matched to a gene: 6. Looked up from germline, CDR1 is MNHEY and CDR2 is SVGAGI. This CDR3 has 16 amino acids. The CDR3 bases are TGTGCCAGCAGTTACGGACTAGCGGGGTCGCGGGAGACCCAGTACTTC. It encodes CASSYGLAGSRETQYF.

The sample holds a few counts of this clone. The gene calls are TRBV5-4 and TRBJ2-7; D unresolved. This CDR3 region has 14 residues. With 0 bases removed from V and 2 bases from J, the gap between germline ends came to 9 bases. Germline V gene sequence: CDR1 SGHNT, CDR2 YYREEE (reference sequence). The CDR3 sequence: CASSLEGSTYEQYF. In DNA, the CDR3 is TGTGCCAGCAGCTTGGAGGGCAGTACCTACGAGCAGTACTTC.

The J gene is TRBJ2-5, the V gene TRBV11-2; D is perhaps TRBD2 (6 bases). Per the germline V gene, CDR1 is SGHAT and CDR2 is FQNNGV. This CDR3 is 16 amino acids long. Trimming cost V 5 bases and J 1 base, with 17 bases left between them. As DNA, the CDR3 is TGTGCCAGCAGCCTAGGGGATCTAGCGCCCCAAGAGACCCAGTACTTC. Protein product: CASSLGDLAPQETQYF.

The rearrangement links TRBV7-9 to TRBJ2-7, with 8 positions matching TRBD1. CDR1 and CDR2 (germline): SEHNR, FQNEAQ (reference sequence). V shed 5 bases, J shed 5 bases, and the junction held 5 bases outside the gene matches. The CDR3 covers 13 residues. Here the CDR3 reads CASSPRGPDEQYF. The CDR3 bases are TGTGCCAGCAGCCCCAGGGGGCCCGACGAGCAGTACTTC.

The J gene is TRBJ1-1, the V gene TRBV18, with 7 bases aligning to TRBD1. V lost 4 bases to trimming and J lost 5 bases; unmatched junction nucleotides: 7. Germline-derived CDR1 and CDR2 are KGHSH and LQKENI. The CDR3 spans 14 residues. Here the CDR3 DNA reads TGTGCCAGCTCACGACAGACAGGGCAGACTGAAGCTTTCTTT. It yields the protein CASSRQTGQTEAFF.